Below, one TCR beta chain is given with its context. Which antigen it targets is not known. It has no much larger one-base neighbor in the sample; base qualities were not kept. These data belong to a study of blood T cells in healthy people across ages (dated by TCRdb to the mid-2010s). Concerning the study at large: In model experiments, roughly one uniquely barcoded TCR beta cDNA molecule per two T cells was captured by template switching. The donors were divided into four age groups: young (average around 16 years), middle-aged (roughly 40), aged (approximately 62) and long-lived (roughly 82). To track age-related changes in TCR beta repertoire diversity, the study relied on deep sequencing normalized with unique cDNA molecular identifiers. The study analyzed two additional independent replicas of 1 million unique cDNA reads from the same blood draw for two donors, one aged 18 to 30 and one aged 80 or older. To avoid experimental bias, donors of different ages were randomly spread across the sequencing lanes. What the research found in general, with its limitations: Compared with the aged group, the long-lived group had more naive CD4+ T cells, fewer expanded clones and increased TCR diversity, suggesting age selection. The percentage of naive T cells measured by flow cytometry correlated strongly with observed TCR beta diversity. Estimates of total diversity based on one million sequenced T cells were regarded as lower bounds and as underestimates. As age increased, observed TCR beta diversity per million T cells dropped in a roughly linear way, and a significant reduction was already evident by age 40. Since profiling was done on bulk unsorted PBMCs, naive and antigen-experienced compartments could not be conclusively compared. The CMV infection status of donors was not known, potentially confounding age-related changes in expanded clonotypes.

Systemically healthy Caucasian individuals from Russia, approximately 39 in total and aged 6 to 90 years, were included as donors. Each donor gave 9.5 to 10 milliliters of peripheral blood, drawn into EDTA-treated Vacutainer tubes. Ficoll-Paque density-gradient centrifugation was used to isolate PBMCs, with at least 6 million obtained per sample. Trizol reagent was used to extract total RNA from PBMCs, with at least 5 micrograms per sample. Naive CD45RAhigh/CD27high T cell percentages were measured by flow cytometry on a PBMC aliquot from every donor. The method behind the library was 5' RACE. The data were produced on an Illumina HiSeq 2500. A second PCR of about 6 to 12 cycles was performed with a sample-barcoded 5' primer and a J-beta primer mix. A template-switch 5' adaptor carrying 12 random nucleotides introduced a unique molecular identifier onto each TCR beta cDNA molecule. Each sample yielded at least 2.5 million CDR3-containing paired-end reads. First-strand cDNA synthesis was performed from all RNA using the Mint cDNA synthesis kit, with priming by a TRBC-specific oligonucleotide. All cDNA was treated with uracil-DNA glycosylase and then went through a first 18-cycle PCR with the universal primers M1SS and BC2_uni_R. The authors' pipeline ran thus. Normalization of each sample was performed by random selection of 1 million high-quality reads, each carrying a distinct molecular identifier. Instead of being binned into consensus sequences, reads that shared molecular identifiers were thrown out. MiTCR, run with a Q25 quality threshold and the strictest error-elimination algorithm, handled CDR3 identification, clonotype clustering and error correction. Lower-bound total TCR beta diversity was estimated with a nonparametric unseen species model using Euler transformation. Using fastp trimming at Q25 and MiXCR clonotype assembly, TCRdb reanalyzed the public sequencing data and kept in-frame beta chains. Rows are combined by CDR3 protein, so each entry shows the most common genes and DNA. The V and J calls reflect TCRdb's pipeline rather than the authors' work. The sample contains 1.5 million to 2 million distinct CDR3 sequences, 40% to 55% of them found a single time. Over 2% of the sample lies in the top ten.

The CDR3 measures 15 amino acids from cysteine to phenylalanine. Only the CDR3 DNA is retained, 45 bases long and in frame from the first base. Relative to germline, V is 0 bases shorter and J is 5 bases shorter, with 12 bases between their ends. CDR1 and CDR2, per the germline V gene (reference sequence), are MNHEY and SMNVEV. The receptor comes from a woman aged 40 to 49 in good health. The sample was blood. Recombination linked TRBV27 to TRBJ2-3; the D segment could be TRBD1, given 5 matching bases. The CDR3 loop reads CASSLSTYRKDTQYF. At the DNA level, the sequence is TGTGCCAGCAGTTTATCGACCTACAGGAAAGATACGCAGTATTTT.